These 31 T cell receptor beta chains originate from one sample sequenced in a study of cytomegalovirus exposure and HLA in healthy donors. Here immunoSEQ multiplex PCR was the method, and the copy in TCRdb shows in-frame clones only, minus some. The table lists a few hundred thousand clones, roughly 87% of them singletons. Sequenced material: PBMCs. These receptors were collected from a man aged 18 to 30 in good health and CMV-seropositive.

The DNA of the CDR3 is TGTGCCAGCTCACAGACTAGCGGGACTGAAGAGCAGTACTTC. It yields the protein CASSQTSGTEEQYF. This chain connects TRBV18 to TRBJ2-7; 11 positions match TRBD2. V lost 4 bases, J lost 7 bases, and 6 bases stayed unmatched. This CDR3 has 14 residues. Germline V gives CDR1 KGHSH, CDR2 LQKENI.

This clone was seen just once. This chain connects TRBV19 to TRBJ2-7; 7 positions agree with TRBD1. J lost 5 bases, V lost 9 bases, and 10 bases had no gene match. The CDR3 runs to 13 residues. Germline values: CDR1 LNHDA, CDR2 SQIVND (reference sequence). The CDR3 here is CASTTGSRNEQYF. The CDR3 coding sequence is TGTGCCAGCACGACAGGGAGTCGTAACGAGCAGTACTTC.

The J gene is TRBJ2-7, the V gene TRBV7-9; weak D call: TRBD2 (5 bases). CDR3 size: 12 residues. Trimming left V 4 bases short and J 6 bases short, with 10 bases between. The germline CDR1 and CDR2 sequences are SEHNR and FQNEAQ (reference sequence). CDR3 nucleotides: TGTGCCAGCAGCTGGGGAGACGGCGAGCAGTACTTC. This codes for CASSWGDGEQYF. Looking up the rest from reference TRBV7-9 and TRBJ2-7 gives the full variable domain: DTGVSQNPRHKITKRGQNVTFRCDPISEHNRLYWYRQTLGQGPEFLTYFQNEAQLEKSRLLSDRFSAERPKGSFSTLEIQRTEQGDSAMYLCASSWGDGEQYFGPGTRLTVT.

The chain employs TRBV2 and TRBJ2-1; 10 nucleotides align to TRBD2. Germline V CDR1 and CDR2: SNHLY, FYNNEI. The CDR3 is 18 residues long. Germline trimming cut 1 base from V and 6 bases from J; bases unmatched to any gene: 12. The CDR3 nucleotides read TGTGCCAGCAGTGAAGTGCTAGCGGGAGTCCTTTCGGGCAATGAGCAGTTCTTC. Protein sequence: CASSEVLAGVLSGNEQFF.

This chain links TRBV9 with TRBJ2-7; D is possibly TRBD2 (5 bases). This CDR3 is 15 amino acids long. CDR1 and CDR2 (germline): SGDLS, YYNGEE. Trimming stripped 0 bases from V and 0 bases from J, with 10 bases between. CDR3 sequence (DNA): TGTGCCAGCAGCGTAGGTCGGGAAAGCTCCTACGAGCAGTACTTC. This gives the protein CASSVGRESSYEQYF. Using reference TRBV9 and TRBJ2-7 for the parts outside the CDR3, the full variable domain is DSGVTQTPKHLITATGQRVTLRCSPRSGDLSVYWYQQSLDQGLQFLIQYYNGEERAKGNILERFSAQQFPDLHSELNLSSLELGDSALYFCASSVGRESSYEQYFGPGTRLTVT.

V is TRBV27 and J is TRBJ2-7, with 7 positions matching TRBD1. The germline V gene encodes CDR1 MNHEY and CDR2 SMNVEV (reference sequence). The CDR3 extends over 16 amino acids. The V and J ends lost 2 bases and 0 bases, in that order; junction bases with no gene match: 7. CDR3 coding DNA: TGTGCCAGCAGTTTACAAACAGGGGACCGCTCCTACGAGCAGTACTTC. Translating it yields CASSLQTGDRSYEQYF.

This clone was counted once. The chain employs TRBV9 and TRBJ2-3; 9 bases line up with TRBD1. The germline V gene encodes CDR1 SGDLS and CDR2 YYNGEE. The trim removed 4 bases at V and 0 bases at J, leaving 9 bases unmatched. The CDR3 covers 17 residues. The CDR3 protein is CASSKRTGTGSTDTQYF. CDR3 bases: TGTGCCAGCAGCAAAAGAACCGGGACAGGGAGCACAGATACGCAGTATTTT.

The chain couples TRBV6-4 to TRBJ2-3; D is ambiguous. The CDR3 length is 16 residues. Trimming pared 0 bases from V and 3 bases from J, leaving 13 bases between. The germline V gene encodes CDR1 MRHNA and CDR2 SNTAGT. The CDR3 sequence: CASSDSVLGETDTQYF. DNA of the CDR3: TGTGCCAGCAGTGACTCAGTGTTGGGTGAAACAGATACGCAGTATTTT.

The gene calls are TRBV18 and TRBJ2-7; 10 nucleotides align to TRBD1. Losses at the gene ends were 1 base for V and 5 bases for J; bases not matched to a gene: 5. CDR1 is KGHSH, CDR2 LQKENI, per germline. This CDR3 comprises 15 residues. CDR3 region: CASSPQGQGGHEQYF. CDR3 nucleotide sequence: TGTGCCAGCTCACCACAAGGACAGGGGGGCCACGAGCAGTACTTC.

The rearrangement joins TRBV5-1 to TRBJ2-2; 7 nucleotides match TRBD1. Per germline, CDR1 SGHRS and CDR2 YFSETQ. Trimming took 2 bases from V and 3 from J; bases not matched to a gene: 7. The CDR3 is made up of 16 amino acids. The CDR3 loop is CASSFTGVVDTGELFF. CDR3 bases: TGCGCCAGCAGCTTCACAGGGGTTGTGGACACCGGGGAGCTGTTTTTT. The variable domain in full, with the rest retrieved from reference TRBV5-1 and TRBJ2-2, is KAGVTQTPRYLIKTRGQQVTLSCSPISGHRSVSWYQQTPGQGLQFLFEYFSETQRNKGNFPGRFSGRQFSNSRSEMNVSTLELGDSALYLCASSFTGVVDTGELFFGEGSRLTVL.

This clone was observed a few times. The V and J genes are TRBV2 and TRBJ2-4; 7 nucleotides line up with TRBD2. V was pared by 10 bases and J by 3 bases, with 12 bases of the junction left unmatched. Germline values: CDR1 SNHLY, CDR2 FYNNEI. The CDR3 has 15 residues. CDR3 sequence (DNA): TGTGCCACCCAACGGGGAGGGACGGACAAAAACATTCAGTACTTC. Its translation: CATQRGGTDKNIQYF.

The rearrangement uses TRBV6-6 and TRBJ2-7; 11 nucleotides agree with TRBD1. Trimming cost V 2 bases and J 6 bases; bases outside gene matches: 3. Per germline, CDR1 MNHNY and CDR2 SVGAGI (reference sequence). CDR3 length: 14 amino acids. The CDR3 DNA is TGTGCCAGCAGTTACGGTGGGACAGGGGGCGAGCAGTACTTC. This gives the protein CASSYGGTGGEQYF.

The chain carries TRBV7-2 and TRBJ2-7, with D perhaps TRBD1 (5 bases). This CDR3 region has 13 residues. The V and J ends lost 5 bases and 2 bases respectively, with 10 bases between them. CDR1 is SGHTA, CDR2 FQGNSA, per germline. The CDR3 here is CASSPRQTYEQYF. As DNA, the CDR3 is TGTGCCAGCAGCCCGCGACAGACCTACGAGCAGTACTTC.

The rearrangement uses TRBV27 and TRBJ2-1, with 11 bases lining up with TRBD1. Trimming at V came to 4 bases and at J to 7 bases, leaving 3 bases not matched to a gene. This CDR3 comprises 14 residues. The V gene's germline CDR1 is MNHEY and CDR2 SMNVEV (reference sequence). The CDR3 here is CASSYGQGANEQFF. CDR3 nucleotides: TGTGCCAGCAGTTATGGACAGGGGGCTAATGAGCAGTTCTTC.

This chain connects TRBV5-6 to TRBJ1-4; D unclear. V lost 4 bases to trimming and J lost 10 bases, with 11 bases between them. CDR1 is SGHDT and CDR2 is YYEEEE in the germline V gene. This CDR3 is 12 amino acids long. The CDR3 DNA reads TGTGCCAGCAGCCTTACGGCGGGAAAACTGTTTTTT. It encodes CASSLTAGKLFF.

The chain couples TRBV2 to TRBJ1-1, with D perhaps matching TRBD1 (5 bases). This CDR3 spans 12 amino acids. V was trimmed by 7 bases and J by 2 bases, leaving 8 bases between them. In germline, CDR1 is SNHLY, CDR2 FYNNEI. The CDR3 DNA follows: TGTGCCAGCACCAGGACAAACACTGAAGCTTTCTTT. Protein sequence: CASTRTNTEAFF.

This chain's CDR3 is CASSPGWGDNEQYF. Here the CDR3 DNA reads TGTGCCAGCAGCCCCGGATGGGGGGACAACGAGCAGTACTTC. V and J are TRBV5-8 and TRBJ2-7; D may be TRBD1 or TRBD2 (6 bases each). Germline V gene sequence: CDR1 SGHTS, CDR2 YDEGEE. V lost 4 bases to trimming and J lost 5 bases, with 16 bases between them. The CDR3 runs to 14 residues.

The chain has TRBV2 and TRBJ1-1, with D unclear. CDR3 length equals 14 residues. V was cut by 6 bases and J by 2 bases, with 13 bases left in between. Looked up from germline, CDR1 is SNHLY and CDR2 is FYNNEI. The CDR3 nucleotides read TGTGCCAGCAGGGAGTCGTCGTACAACACTGAAGCTTTCTTT. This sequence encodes CASRESSYNTEAFF.

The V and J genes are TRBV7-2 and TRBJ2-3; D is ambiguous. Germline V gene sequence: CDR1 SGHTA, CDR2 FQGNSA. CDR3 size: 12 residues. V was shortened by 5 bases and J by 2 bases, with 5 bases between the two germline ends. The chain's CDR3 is CASSPFTDTQYF. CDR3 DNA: TGTGCCAGCAGCCCCTTCACAGATACGCAGTATTTT.

CDR3 nucleotides: TGTGCCAGCAGTTACGGGGATCAAGAGACCCAGTACTTC. Translation gives CASSYGDQETQYF. The genes are TRBV6-5 and TRBJ2-5, with D hard to call. Germline assignment: CDR1 MNHEY and CDR2 SVGAGI. The CDR3 contains 13 residues. Trimming left V 2 bases short and J 2 bases short, with 6 bases between.

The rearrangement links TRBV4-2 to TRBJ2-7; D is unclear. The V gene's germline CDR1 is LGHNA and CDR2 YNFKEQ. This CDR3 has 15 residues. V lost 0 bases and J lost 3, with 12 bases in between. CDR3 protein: CASSQEGATIYEQYF. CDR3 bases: TGTGCCAGCAGCCAAGAAGGTGCGACAATCTACGAGCAGTACTTC.

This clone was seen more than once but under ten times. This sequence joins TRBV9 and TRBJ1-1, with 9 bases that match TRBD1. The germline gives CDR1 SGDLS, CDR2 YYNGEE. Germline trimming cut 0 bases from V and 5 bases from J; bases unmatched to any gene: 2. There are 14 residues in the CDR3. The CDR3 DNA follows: TGTGCCAGCAGCGTAGGTGGACAGGGGACTGAAGCTTTCTTT. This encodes CASSVGGQGTEAFF.

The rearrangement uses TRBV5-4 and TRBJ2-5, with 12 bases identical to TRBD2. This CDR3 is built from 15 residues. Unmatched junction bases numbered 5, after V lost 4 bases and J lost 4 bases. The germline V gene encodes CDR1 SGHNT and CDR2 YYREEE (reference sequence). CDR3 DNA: TGTGCCAGCAGCGGCCCGGGACTAGCGGGAGAGACCCAGTACTTC. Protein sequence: CASSGPGLAGETQYF.

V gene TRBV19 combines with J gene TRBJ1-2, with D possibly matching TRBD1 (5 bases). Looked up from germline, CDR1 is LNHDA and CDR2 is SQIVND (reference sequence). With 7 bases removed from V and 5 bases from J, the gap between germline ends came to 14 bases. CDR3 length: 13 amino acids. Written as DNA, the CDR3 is TGTGCCAGTACTGGGACGACGTCGTATGGCTACACCTTC. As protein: CASTGTTSYGYTF.

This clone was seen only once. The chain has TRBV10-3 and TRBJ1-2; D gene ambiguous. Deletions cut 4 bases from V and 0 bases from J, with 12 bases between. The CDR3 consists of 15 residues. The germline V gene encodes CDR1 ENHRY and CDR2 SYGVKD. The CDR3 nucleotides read TGTGCCATCAGTGGCTACAGCAGATCTAACTATGGCTACACCTTC. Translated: CAISGYSRSNYGYTF.

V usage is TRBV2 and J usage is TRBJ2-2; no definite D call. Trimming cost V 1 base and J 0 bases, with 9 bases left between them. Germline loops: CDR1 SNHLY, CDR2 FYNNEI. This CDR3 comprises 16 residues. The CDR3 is CASSEGVLTNTGELFF. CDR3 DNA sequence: TGTGCCAGCAGTGAAGGGGTACTGACGAACACCGGGGAGCTGTTTTTT.

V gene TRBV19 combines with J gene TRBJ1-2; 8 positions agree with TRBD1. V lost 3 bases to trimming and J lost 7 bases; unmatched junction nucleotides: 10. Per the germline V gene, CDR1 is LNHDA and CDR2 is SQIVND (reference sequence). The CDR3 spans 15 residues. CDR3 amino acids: CASSIELPGGSGYTF. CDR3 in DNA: TGTGCCAGTAGTATTGAACTCCCAGGGGGCTCTGGCTACACCTTC.

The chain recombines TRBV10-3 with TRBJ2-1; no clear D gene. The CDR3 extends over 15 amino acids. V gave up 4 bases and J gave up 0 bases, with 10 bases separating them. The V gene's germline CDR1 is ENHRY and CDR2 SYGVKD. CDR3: CAISGAASSYNEQFF. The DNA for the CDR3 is TGTGCCATCAGTGGCGCGGCCAGCTCCTACAATGAGCAGTTCTTC.

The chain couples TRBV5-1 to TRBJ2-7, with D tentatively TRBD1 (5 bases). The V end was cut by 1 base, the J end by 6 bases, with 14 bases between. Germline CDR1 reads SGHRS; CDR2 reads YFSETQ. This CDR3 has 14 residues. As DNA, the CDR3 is TGCGCCAGCAGCTTGTTAGGGGTCCAGGGCGAGCAGTACTTC. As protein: CASSLLGVQGEQYF.

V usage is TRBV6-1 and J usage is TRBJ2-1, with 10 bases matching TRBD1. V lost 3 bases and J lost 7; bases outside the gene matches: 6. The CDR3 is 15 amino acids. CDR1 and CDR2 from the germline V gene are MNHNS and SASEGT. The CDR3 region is CASSDWTGGRNEQFF. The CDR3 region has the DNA TGTGCCAGCAGTGATTGGACAGGGGGTCGGAATGAGCAGTTCTTC.

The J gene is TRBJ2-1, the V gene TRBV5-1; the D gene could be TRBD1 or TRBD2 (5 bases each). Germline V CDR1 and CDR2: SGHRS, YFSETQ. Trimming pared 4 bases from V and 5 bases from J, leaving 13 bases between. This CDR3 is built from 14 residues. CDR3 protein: CASSREGRNNEQFF. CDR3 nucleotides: TGCGCCAGCAGCCGCGAGGGACGGAACAATGAGCAGTTCTTC.